This T cell receptor (beta chain) was sequenced for a study of shared clonotypes between healthy human individuals. The unsorted samples had roughly 86 million PBMCs used for genomic DNA. Unsorted PBMC contributed approximately 300 ng DNA, roughly 30,000 T cell genomes, to each replicate PCR. Assay used: immunoSEQ multiplex PCR; TCRdb lists only in-frame clones, some missing. The table has a few hundred thousand clones, 60% to 80% seen once. Only a few counts were recorded for this clone. Sequenced material: PBMCs. This receptor was identified in a woman between 40 and 55 years old in good health. Some clones in this sample may be carry-over from other donors' samples.

The CDR3 DNA follows: TGTGCCAGCAGTGCTTTGCGGGAGGGCACAGATACGCAGTATTTT. Protein: CASSALREGTDTQYF. The chain carries TRBV6-1 and TRBJ2-3; 8 positions match TRBD2. The CDR3 is 15 residues long. The V and J ends lost 4 bases and 1 base, in that order; junction bases with no gene match: 4. The germline V gene has CDR1 MNHNS and CDR2 SASEGT.